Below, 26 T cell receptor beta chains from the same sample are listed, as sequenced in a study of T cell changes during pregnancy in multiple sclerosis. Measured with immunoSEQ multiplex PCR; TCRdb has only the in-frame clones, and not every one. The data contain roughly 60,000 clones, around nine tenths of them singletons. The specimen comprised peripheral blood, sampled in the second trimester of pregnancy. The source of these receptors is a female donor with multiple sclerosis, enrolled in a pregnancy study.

CDR3 region: CASSYGAGAIYEQYF. As DNA, the CDR3 is TGTGCCAGTAGTTACGGGGCAGGGGCAATCTACGAGCAGTACTTC. The chain links TRBV19 to TRBJ2-7, with D possibly matching TRBD1 (6 bases). Per the germline V gene, CDR1 is LNHDA and CDR2 is SQIVND (reference sequence). The CDR3 is made up of 15 amino acids. The ends were cut back, 5 bases at V and 3 bases at J, with 17 bases in the middle.

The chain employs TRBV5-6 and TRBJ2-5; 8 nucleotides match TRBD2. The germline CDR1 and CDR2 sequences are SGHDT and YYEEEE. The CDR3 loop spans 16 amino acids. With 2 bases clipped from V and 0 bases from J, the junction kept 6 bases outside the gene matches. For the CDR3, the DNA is TGTGCCAGCAGCTTACCAGCGGGAGTGTACCAAGAGACCCAGTACTTC. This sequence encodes CASSLPAGVYQETQYF.

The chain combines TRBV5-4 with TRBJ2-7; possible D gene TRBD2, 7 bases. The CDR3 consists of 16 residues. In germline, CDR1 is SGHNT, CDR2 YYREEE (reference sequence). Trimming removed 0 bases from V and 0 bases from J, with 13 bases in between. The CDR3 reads CASSLERGHGSYEQYF. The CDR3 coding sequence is TGTGCCAGCAGCTTGGAGCGGGGACACGGCTCCTACGAGCAGTACTTC.

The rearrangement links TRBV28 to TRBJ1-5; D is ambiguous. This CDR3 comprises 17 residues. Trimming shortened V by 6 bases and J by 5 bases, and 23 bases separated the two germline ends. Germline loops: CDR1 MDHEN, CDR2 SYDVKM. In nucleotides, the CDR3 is TGTGCCAGCAGCCCTCCGGCTGGGCGAGACCCCTATCAGCCCCAGCATTTT. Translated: CASSPPAGRDPYQPQHF.

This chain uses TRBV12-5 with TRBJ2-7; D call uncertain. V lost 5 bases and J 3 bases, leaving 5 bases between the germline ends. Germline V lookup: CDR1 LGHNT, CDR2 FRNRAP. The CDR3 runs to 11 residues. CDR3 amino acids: CASGLLYEQYF. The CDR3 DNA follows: TGTGCTAGTGGTCTCCTCTACGAGCAGTACTTC.

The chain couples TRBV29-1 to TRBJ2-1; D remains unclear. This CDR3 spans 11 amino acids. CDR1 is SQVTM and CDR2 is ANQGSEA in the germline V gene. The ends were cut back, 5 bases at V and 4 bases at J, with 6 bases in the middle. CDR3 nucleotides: TGCAGCGTTCGAGATTACAATGAGCAGTTCTTC. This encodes CSVRDYNEQFF.

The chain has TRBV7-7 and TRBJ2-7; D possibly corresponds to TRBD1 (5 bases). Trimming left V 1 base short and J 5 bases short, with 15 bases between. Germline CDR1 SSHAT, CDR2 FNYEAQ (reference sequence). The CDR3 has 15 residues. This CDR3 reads CASSLGWQGSHEQYF. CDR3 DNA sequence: TGTGCCAGCAGCTTAGGATGGCAGGGAAGTCACGAGCAGTACTTC.

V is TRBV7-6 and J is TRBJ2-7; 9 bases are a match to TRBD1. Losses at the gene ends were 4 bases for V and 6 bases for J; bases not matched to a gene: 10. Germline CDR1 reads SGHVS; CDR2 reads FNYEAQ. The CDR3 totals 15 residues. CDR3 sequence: CASSSPGTGTCEQYF. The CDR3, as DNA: TGTGCCAGCAGCTCCCCCGGGACAGGGACCTGCGAGCAGTACTTC.

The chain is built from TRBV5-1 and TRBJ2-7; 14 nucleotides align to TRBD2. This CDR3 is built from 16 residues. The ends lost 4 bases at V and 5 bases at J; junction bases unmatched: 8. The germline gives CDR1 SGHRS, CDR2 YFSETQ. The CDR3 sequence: CASSTWGLAGEDEQYF. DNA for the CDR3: TGCGCCAGCAGCACTTGGGGACTAGCGGGAGAGGACGAGCAGTACTTC.

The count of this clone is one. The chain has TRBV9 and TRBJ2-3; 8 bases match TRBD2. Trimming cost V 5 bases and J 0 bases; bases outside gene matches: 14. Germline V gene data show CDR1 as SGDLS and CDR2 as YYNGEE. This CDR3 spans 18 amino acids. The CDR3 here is CASSSGAGEFPSTDTQYF. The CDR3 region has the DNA TGTGCCAGCAGTTCCGGAGCGGGAGAGTTCCCTAGCACAGATACGCAGTATTTT.

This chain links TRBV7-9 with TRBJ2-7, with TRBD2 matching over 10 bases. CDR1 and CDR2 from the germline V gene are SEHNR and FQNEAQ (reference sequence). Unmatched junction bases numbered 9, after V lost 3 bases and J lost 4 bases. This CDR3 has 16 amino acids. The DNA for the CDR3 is TGTGCCAGCAGCTTCCCCTTTAGCGGGAGGACGTACGAGCAGTACTTC. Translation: CASSFPFSGRTYEQYF.

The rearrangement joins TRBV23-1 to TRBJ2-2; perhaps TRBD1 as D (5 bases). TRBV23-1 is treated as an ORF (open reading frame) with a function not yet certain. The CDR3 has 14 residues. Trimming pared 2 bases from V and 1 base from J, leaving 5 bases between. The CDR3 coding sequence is TGCGCCAGCAGTCAACAGGGGAACACCGGGGAGCTGTTTTTT. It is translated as CASSQQGNTGELFF.

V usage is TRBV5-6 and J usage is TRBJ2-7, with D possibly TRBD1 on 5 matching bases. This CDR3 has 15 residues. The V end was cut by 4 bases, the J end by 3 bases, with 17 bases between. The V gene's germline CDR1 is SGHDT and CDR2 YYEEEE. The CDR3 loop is CASSLRWGLGYEQYF. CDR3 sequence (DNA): TGTGCCAGCAGCCTCAGGTGGGGCCTGGGCTACGAGCAGTACTTC.

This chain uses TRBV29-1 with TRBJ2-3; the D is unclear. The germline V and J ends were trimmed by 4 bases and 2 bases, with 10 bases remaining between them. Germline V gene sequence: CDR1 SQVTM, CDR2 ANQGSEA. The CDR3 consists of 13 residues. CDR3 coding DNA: TGCAGCGTTGTCCCCCAAGCCACAGATACGCAGTATTTT. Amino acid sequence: CSVVPQATDTQYF.

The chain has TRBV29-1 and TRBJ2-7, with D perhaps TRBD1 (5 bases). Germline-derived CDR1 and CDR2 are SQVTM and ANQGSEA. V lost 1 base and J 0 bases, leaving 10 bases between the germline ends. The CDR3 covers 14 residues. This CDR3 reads CSVEAWGSSYEQYF. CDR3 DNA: TGCAGCGTTGAAGCCTGGGGCAGCTCCTACGAGCAGTACTTC.

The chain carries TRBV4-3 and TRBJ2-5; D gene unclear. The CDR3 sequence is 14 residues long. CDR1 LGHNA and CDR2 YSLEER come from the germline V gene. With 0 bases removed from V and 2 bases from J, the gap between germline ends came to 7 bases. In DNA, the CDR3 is TGCGCCAGCAGCCAAGACCTAATACAAGAGACCCAGTACTTC. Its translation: CASSQDLIQETQYF.

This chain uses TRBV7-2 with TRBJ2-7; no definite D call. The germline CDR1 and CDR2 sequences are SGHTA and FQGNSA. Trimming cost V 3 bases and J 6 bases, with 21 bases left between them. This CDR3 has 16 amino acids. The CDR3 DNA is TGTGCCAGCAGCTTTGTTACTGGTTATTCCACGGGCGAGCAGTACTTC. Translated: CASSFVTGYSTGEQYF. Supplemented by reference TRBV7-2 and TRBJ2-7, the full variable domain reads GAGVSQSPSNKVTEKGKDVELRCDPISGHTALYWYRQSLGQGLEFLIYFQGNSAPDKSGLPSDRFSAERTGGSVSTLTIQRTQQEDSAVYLCASSFVTGYSTGEQYFGPGTRLTVT.

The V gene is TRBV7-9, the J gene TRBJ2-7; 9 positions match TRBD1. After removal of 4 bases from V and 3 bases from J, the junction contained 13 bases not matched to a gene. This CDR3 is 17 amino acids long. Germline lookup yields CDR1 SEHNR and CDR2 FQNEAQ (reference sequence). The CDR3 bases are TGTGCCAGCAGCTCACCCCCGGGACAGGGAGGGGACTACGAGCAGTACTTC. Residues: CASSSPPGQGGDYEQYF.

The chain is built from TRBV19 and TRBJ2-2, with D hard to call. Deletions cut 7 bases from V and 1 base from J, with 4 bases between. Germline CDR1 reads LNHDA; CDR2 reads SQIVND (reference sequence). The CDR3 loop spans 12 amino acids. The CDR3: CASTGNTGELFF. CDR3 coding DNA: TGTGCCAGTACGGGGAACACCGGGGAGCTGTTTTTT.

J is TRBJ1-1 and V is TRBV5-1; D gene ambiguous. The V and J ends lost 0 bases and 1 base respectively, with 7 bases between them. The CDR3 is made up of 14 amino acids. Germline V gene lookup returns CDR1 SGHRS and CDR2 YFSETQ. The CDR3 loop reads CASSLGAANTEAFF. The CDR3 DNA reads TGCGCCAGCAGCTTGGGGGCCGCGAACACTGAAGCTTTCTTT.

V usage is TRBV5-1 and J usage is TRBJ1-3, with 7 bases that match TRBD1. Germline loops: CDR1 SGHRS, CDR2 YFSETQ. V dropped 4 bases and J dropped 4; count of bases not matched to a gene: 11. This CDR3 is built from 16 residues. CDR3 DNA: TGCGCCAGCAGCCCGTTATTCGACAGGGACGGAAACACCATATATTTT. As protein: CASSPLFDRDGNTIYF.

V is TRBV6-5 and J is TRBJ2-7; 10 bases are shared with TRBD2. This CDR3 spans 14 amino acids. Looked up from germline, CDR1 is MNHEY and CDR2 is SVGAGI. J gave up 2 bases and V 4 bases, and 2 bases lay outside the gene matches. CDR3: CASSLLAGAYEQYF. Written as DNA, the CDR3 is TGTGCCAGCAGTTTGCTAGCGGGGGCCTACGAGCAGTACTTC.

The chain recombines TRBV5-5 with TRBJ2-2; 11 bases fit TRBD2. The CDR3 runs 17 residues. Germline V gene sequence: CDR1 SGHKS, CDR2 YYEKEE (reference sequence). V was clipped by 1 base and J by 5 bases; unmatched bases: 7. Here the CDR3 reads CASSLPVLAGETGELFF. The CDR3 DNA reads TGTGCCAGCAGCTTGCCCGTACTAGCGGGGGAGACCGGGGAGCTGTTTTTT.

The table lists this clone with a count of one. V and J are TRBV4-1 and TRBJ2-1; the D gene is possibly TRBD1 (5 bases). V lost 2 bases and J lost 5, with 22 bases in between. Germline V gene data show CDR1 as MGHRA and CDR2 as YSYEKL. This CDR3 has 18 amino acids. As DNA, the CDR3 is TGCGCCAGCAGCCAAACGTTGATGCAGGGTGGTAGAGACAATGAGCAGTTCTTC. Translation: CASSQTLMQGGRDNEQFF.

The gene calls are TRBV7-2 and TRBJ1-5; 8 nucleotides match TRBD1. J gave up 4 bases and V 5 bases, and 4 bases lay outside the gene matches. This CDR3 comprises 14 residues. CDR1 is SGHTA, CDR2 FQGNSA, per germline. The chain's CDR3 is CASSDRTGNQPQHF. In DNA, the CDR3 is TGTGCCAGCAGCGACAGGACAGGGAATCAGCCCCAGCATTTT.

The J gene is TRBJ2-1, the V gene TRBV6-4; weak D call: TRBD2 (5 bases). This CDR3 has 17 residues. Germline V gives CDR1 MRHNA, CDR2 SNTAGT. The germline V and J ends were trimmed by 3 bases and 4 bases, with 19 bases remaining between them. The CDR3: CASSEDLLGVAYNEQFF. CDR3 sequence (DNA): TGTGCCAGCAGTGAAGATTTATTGGGAGTGGCTTACAATGAGCAGTTCTTC.